The subject of this entry is one T cell receptor beta chain. Libraries were prepared by immunoSEQ multiplex PCR; TCRdb keeps only in-frame clonotypes and omits some of them. The sample includes approximately 78,000 clones, 88% of them seen just once. The data originate from a study of blood T cell repertoires in COVID-19. Whole-study context: The United States, Italy and Spain provided the acute and convalescent COVID-19 samples. From T cells, B-cell-depleted T cells, or PBMCs came the material, which was cDNA or gDNA.

The CDR3 runs to 14 residues. V lost 1 base, J lost 2 bases, and 8 bases lay in between. Germline-derived CDR1 and CDR2 are MGHDK and SYGVNS. J is TRBJ2-5 and V is TRBV25-1, with a weak D call TRBD1 (5 bases). The sequencing sample was made of peripheral blood. This TCR was sampled from a man between 45 and 60 years old with acute or convalescent COVID-19. CDR3 amino acids: CASSEFRAQETQYF. The CDR3 DNA is TGTGCCAGCAGTGAATTCAGGGCACAAGAGACCCAGTACTTC.